The clone carrying this T cell receptor beta chain was counted at least ten times. Its antigen is currently unknown. The data were obtained in a study of identical twins. Study-level findings and limits: The models gave estimates that fell short of the out-of-frame TCR alpha sharing seen in monozygotic twins. Memory repertoires showed no such pattern, whereas abundant cord blood beta clonotypes carried fewer insertions.

TCRdb passed the 5' RACE reads through MiXCR, listing each CDR3 protein once. The table has around 480,000 distinct CDR3 sequences, approximately 14% seen once. The CDR3 length is 14 residues. CDR1 and CDR2 from the germline V gene are DFQATT and SNEGSKA (reference sequence). Losses at the gene ends were 5 bases for V and 6 bases for J; bases not matched to a gene: 9. A further study also used this sample, focusing on yellow fever vaccine responses in identical twins.

Sequencing used CD4+ T cells sorted from blood. The source is a woman between 18 and 29 years old in good health. The chain joins TRBV20-1 to TRBJ2-1; 8 nucleotides agree with TRBD2. CDR3 residues: CSARSGGPSNEQFF. In DNA, the CDR3 is TGCAGTGCTCGTTCGGGAGGGCCGAGCAATGAGCAGTTCTTC.